One sample yielded the 27 T cell receptor beta chains listed below, sequenced in a study of T cells expressing NK-cell markers. Reprocessing the 5' RACE reads, TCRdb reports a single entry for every CDR3 protein and omits DNA. This listing includes about 380,000 distinct CDR3 sequences. Sample: blood T cells: a sorted CD56 or NKG2C T cell subset, CD4+ or CD8+ T cells, or bulk PBMC T cells (not recorded which). The receptors derive from a man aged 18 to 69 in good health.

CDR3 in amino acids: CASSKGTSGPFNNEQFF. The chain joins TRBV19 to TRBJ2-1; the D call of TRBD2 rests on TCRdb alone, since no DNA is present to check it. Per the germline V gene, CDR1 is LNHDA and CDR2 is SQIVND (reference sequence). This CDR3 comprises 17 residues.

V gene TRBV13 combines with J gene TRBJ1-5. CDR1 is PRHDT, CDR2 FYEKMQ, per germline (reference sequence). The length of the CDR3 is 13 residues. This chain's CDR3 is CASSLKVNQPQHF.

The chain joins TRBV28 to TRBJ1-2; TCRdb designates TRBD1, a call that cannot be tested without DNA. Germline V lookup: CDR1 MDHEN, CDR2 SYDVKM. The CDR3 extends over 12 amino acids. This CDR3 reads CASSLPGFGYTF.

The genes are TRBV5-6 and TRBJ2-7; TCRdb's D call of TRBD1 is untestable without DNA. CDR3 size: 15 residues. The germline V gene encodes CDR1 SGHDT and CDR2 YYEEEE. CDR3 amino acids: CASSGSGTGPYEQYF.

The chain recombines TRBV28 with TRBJ1-3; TCRdb outputs TRBD1, but without DNA this stays unchecked. Germline loops: CDR1 MDHEN, CDR2 SYDVKM. CDR3 length: 15 residues. The CDR3 here is CASSSQGPHGNTIYF.

The chain is built from TRBV6-1 and TRBJ1-3; the TCRdb D gene call, TRBD1, has no DNA to confirm it. The CDR3 runs 16 residues. Germline V gene data show CDR1 as MNHNS and CDR2 as SASEGT. CDR3 sequence: CASRAGQFFSGNTIYF.

This chain joins TRBV29-1 and TRBJ2-7; TCRdb's D call, TRBD1, is unchecked because there is no DNA. The CDR3 totals 13 residues. CDR1 is SQVTM, CDR2 ANQGSEA, per germline. CDR3 protein: CSVMDRPSYEQYF.

The chain recombines TRBV5-1 with TRBJ1-5; TCRdb outputs TRBD1, but without DNA this stays unchecked. The germline CDR1 and CDR2 sequences are SGHRS and YFSETQ. This CDR3 comprises 14 residues. The CDR3 here is CASSPGLPGQPQHF.

The chain has TRBV11-1 and TRBJ2-7; with no DNA, the TCRdb D assignment of TRBD1 cannot be verified. The CDR3 is made up of 15 amino acids. Germline CDR1 is SGHAT and CDR2 is FQDESV (reference sequence). CDR3: CASSFGQLFSYEQYF.

The V gene is TRBV10-3, the J gene TRBJ2-3; TCRdb selects TRBD1, and the lack of DNA leaves this call unchecked. The CDR3 totals 11 residues. The germline CDR1 and CDR2 sequences are ENHRY and SYGVKD. Here the CDR3 reads CASSGGDTQYF.

This rearrangement joins TRBV28 to TRBJ1-5. The CDR3 consists of 17 residues. Germline values: CDR1 MDHEN, CDR2 SYDVKM. CDR3 loop: CASSRRSSPSYNQPQHF.

The chain employs TRBV6-1 and TRBJ1-2; there is no DNA to check the TCRdb D call of TRBD1. Germline CDR1 is MNHNS and CDR2 is SASEGT. CDR3 length: 15 amino acids. The CDR3 loop is CASTQGRMKNYGYTF.

The chain combines TRBV20-1 with TRBJ1-1. The CDR3 consists of 12 residues. In germline, CDR1 is DFQATT, CDR2 SNEGSKA (reference sequence). The CDR3 protein is CSALDNGSEAFF.

The CDR3 protein is CSASKGLAGGPRETQYF. The chain uses TRBV20-1 and TRBJ2-5; TCRdb outputs TRBD2, but without DNA this stays unchecked. This CDR3 comprises 17 residues. The germline CDR1 and CDR2 sequences are DFQATT and SNEGSKA (reference sequence).

V is TRBV24-1 and J is TRBJ2-2; TCRdb proposes TRBD1, but this gene call is untestable without DNA. The germline CDR1 and CDR2 sequences are KGHDR and SFDVKD. This CDR3 is 17 amino acids long. CDR3 protein: CATSDLWDISNTGELFF.

The rearrangement links TRBV5-1 to TRBJ2-1; TCRdb selects TRBD1, and the lack of DNA leaves this call unchecked. Germline V gene data show CDR1 as SGHRS and CDR2 as YFSETQ. The CDR3 covers 15 residues. The CDR3 region is CASSLVLGTGNEQFF.

The genes are TRBV20-1 and TRBJ2-1; TCRdb gives TRBD1 as the D gene, but with no DNA this cannot be confirmed. CDR1 and CDR2 (germline): DFQATT, SNEGSKA (reference sequence). This CDR3 spans 14 amino acids. Here the CDR3 reads CSATAGTGYNEQFF.

The chain carries TRBV3-1 and TRBJ2-5; checking the TCRdb D call of TRBD1 is not possible without DNA. The CDR3 sequence is 15 residues long. Per the germline V gene, CDR1 is LGHDT and CDR2 is YNNKEL (reference sequence). The CDR3 protein is CASSQEGGPRETQYF.

The genes are TRBV6-5 and TRBJ1-6. There are 14 residues in the CDR3. Germline CDR1 and CDR2: MNHEY and SVGAGI. CDR3: CASSNGLYNSPLHF.

J is TRBJ2-6 and V is TRBV12-3 or TRBV12-4. This CDR3 is 13 amino acids long. The CDR3 loop reads CASAESGANVLTF.

The chain links TRBV7-6 to TRBJ1-4. Looked up from germline, CDR1 is SGHVS and CDR2 is FNYEAQ. There are 14 residues in the CDR3. CDR3 sequence: CASSLTVSGEKLFF.

The chain joins TRBV2 to TRBJ2-7. The CDR3 has 13 amino acids. The germline CDR1 and CDR2 sequences are SNHLY and FYNNEI. This CDR3 reads CASIAESAYEQYF.

The genes are TRBV5-1 and TRBJ2-3; TCRdb gives TRBD1 as the D gene, but with no DNA this cannot be confirmed. CDR1 and CDR2 from the germline V gene are SGHRS and YFSETQ. This CDR3 comprises 14 residues. The CDR3 loop reads CASRSTDSADTQYF.

The CDR3 loop is CASSRDSPLHF. The chain joins TRBV28 to TRBJ1-6. The CDR3 is 11 amino acids. Germline V gene data show CDR1 as MDHEN and CDR2 as SYDVKM.

This sequence joins TRBV6-1 and TRBJ2-2; TCRdb names TRBD1, which stays unverified in the absence of DNA. Germline CDR1 reads MNHNS; CDR2 reads SASEGT. The CDR3 length is 15 residues. This CDR3 is CASTRTGPGTGELFF.

The chain links TRBV29-1 to TRBJ1-2; the D gene TCRdb calls, TRBD1, cannot be checked with no DNA. Germline V gene lookup returns CDR1 SQVTM and CDR2 ANQGSEA. The CDR3 extends over 13 amino acids. The chain's CDR3 is CSVSPGGLGGYTF.

The CDR3 reads CSASPRKTSLSYEQYF. V usage is TRBV20-1 and J usage is TRBJ2-7; TCRdb indicates TRBD2, and absent DNA this call remains unverified. Germline CDR1 reads DFQATT; CDR2 reads SNEGSKA (reference sequence). The CDR3 is 16 residues long.